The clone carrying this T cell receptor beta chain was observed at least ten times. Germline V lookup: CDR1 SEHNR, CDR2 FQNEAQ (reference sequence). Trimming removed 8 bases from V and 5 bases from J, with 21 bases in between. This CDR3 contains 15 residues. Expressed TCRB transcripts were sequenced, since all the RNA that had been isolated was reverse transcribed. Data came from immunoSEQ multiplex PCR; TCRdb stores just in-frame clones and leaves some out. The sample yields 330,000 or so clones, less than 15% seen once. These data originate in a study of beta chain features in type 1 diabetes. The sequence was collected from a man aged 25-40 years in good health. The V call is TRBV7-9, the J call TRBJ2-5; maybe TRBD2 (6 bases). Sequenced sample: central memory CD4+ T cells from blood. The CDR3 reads CASGDDGRGLETQYF. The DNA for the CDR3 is TGTGCCAGCGGTGACGACGGGAGAGGCTTGGAGACCCAGTACTTC.